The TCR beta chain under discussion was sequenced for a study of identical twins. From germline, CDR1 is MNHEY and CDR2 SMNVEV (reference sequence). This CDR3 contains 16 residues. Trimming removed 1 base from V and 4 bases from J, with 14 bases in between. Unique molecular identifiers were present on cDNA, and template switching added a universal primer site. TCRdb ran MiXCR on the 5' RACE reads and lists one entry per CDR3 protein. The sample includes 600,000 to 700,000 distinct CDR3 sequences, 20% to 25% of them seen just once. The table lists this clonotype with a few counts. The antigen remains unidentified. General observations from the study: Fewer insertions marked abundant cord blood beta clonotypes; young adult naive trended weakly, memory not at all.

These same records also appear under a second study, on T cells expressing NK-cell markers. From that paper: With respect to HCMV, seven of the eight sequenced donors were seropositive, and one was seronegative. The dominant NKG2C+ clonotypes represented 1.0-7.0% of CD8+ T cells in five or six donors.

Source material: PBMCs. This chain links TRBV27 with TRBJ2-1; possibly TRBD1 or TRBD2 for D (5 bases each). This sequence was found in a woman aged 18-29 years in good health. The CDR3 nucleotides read TGTGCCAGCAGTTTATATCCCGTCGAGGGGTACAATGAGCAGTTCTTC. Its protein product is CASSLYPVEGYNEQFF.